This T cell receptor (beta chain) was sequenced in a study of T cell responses to AZD1222 COVID-19 vaccine. Overall study findings and caveats: Donor demographics were predominantly white British with a female majority; clonal diversity may be underestimated. Nearly half of spike-specific TCRs reportedly target variant regions that are unmutated in the B.1.351 and B.1.1.7 variants. Baseline testing showed seropositivity in only six or seven AZD1222 recipients.

This CDR3 spans 16 amino acids. V lost 3 bases and J 7 bases, leaving 16 bases between the germline ends. CDR1 and CDR2 (germline): LGHNA, YSLEER. In its sample, this clone was seen a few times. Antigen unknown. Data came from immunoSEQ multiplex PCR; TCRdb stores just in-frame clones and leaves some out. The sample gives around 66,000 clones, more than 75% of which show up once; roughly 4.9% is in the top ten. This sample comprised peripheral blood, obtained 28 days after the second dose of the MenACWY control vaccine. The chain links TRBV4-3 to TRBJ1-6; perhaps TRBD1 as D (5 bases). This receptor was obtained from an adult who received the MenACWY meningococcal vaccine as a control. For the CDR3, the DNA is TGCGCCAGCAGCCAGTGGAGGGGCTCGGCCAATTCACCCCTCCACTTT. It yields the protein CASSQWRGSANSPLHF.